This T cell receptor (beta chain) was obtained from a study of Graves' ophthalmopathy and Graves' hyperthyroidism. The germline gives CDR1 MNHEY, CDR2 SVGEGT. This CDR3 region has 18 residues. After removal of 4 bases from V and 0 bases from J, the junction contained 12 bases not matched to a gene. This clonotype was observed many times. RNA transcripts were the template, and TCR beta CDR3 regions were amplified from them. HTBI-primed RT-PCR formed the first round, and a multiplex PCR formed the second. TCRdb independently ran MiXCR on the multiplex PCR reads; one entry per CDR3 protein. The sample consists of about 200,000 distinct CDR3 sequences, less than 30% of them appearing once.

This chain joins TRBV6-2 or TRBV6-3 and TRBJ2-7; TRBD2 aligns across 10 bases. The TCR was taken from a man aged 45-65 years with Graves' ophthalmopathy. Sequenced: peripheral blood. For the CDR3, the DNA is TGTGCCAGCAGTTCCACCCGGACTAGCGGAACCACCTCCTACGAGCAGTACTTC. Translating it yields CASSSTRTSGTTSYEQYF.